The 29 T cell receptor beta chains reported below all come from one sample, sequenced in a study of T-cell reconstitution after alpha-beta-depleted transplantation in children. Using unique molecular identifiers, the investigators prepared the TCRbeta library. TCRdb reprocessed the PCR reads with MiXCR, giving one entry per CDR3 protein. The sample consists of hundreds of thousands of distinct CDR3 sequences, roughly a tenth of them appearing once. The specimen was PBMCs, collected before TCRalphabeta/CD19-depleted stem cell transplant. The receptors originated from a child aged 2 to 10 with inherited bone marrow failure, due to receive a stem cell transplant.

This clonotype was observed many times. The rearrangement joins TRBV12-3 or TRBV12-4 to TRBJ1-5; tentatively, D is TRBD1 (6 bases). This CDR3 contains 15 residues. The V end lost 8 bases, the J end lost 5 bases, and 19 bases lay between the germline ends. The DNA of the CDR3 is TGTGCCAGCTGTCGGGCAGGGGAGGTCGATCAGCCCCAGCATTTT. Residues: CASCRAGEVDQPQHF.

This chain connects TRBV29-1 to TRBJ2-1, with 7 bases matching TRBD2. This CDR3 is built from 16 residues. After removal of 1 base from V and 6 bases from J, the junction contained 12 bases not matched to a gene. Germline loops: CDR1 SQVTM, CDR2 ANQGSEA. The CDR3: CSVEGLERDSFNEQFF. The CDR3, as DNA: TGCAGCGTTGAAGGCCTGGAGCGGGATAGTTTCAATGAGCAGTTCTTC.

The table lists this clonotype with many counts. This sequence joins TRBV5-6 and TRBJ1-1; 11 nucleotides align to TRBD1. CDR1 is SGHDT, CDR2 YYEEEE, per germline. J was trimmed by 5 bases and V by 4 bases; bases with no gene match: 10. This CDR3 contains 16 residues. The CDR3 loop reads CASSRRRGQGGTEAFF. The CDR3 DNA reads TGTGCCAGCAGCCGTCGACGGGGACAGGGGGGGACTGAAGCTTTCTTT. The variable domain in full, completed from reference TRBV5-6 and TRBJ1-1, reads DAGVTQSPTHLIKTRGQQVTLRCSPKSGHDTVSWYQQALGQGPQFIFQYYEEEERQRGNFPDRFSGHQFPNYSSELNVNALLLGDSALYLCASSRRRGQGGTEAFFGQGTRLTVV.

This clonotype has ten or more counts. The rearrangement links TRBV5-1 to TRBJ2-1, with 10 bases identical to TRBD2. Germline-derived CDR1 and CDR2 are SGHRS and YFSETQ. The CDR3 extends over 14 amino acids. Trimming at V came to 5 bases and at J to 8 bases, leaving 7 bases not matched to a gene. The CDR3 reads CASSITSGNYEQFF. The CDR3 bases are TGCGCCAGCAGTATCACTAGCGGGAACTATGAGCAGTTCTTC. Full variable domain (missing parts from reference TRBV5-1 and TRBJ2-1): KAGVTQTPRYLIKTRGQQVTLSCSPISGHRSVSWYQQTPGQGLQFLFEYFSETQRNKGNFPGRFSGRQFSNSRSEMNVSTLELGDSALYLCASSITSGNYEQFFGPGTRLTVL.

This clonotype was seen a few times. V is TRBV15 and J is TRBJ1-4; D is perhaps TRBD1 (5 bases). Trimming stripped 3 bases from V and 6 bases from J, with 23 bases between. Germline V gene sequence: CDR1 LNHNV, CDR2 YYDKDF (reference sequence). This CDR3 region has 18 residues. CDR3 DNA sequence: TGTGCCACCAGCAGTTCCCCGGGACCGCCAAATGGGGATGAAAAACTGTTTTTT. The encoded protein is CATSSSPGPPNGDEKLFF.

The genes are TRBV4-3 and TRBJ2-7, with D possibly matching TRBD2 (5 bases). The CDR3 spans 15 residues. Germline values: CDR1 LGHNA, CDR2 YSLEER. Trimming stripped 3 bases from V and 8 bases from J, with 20 bases between. CDR3 protein: CASSQDRGSASQQYF. As DNA, the CDR3 is TGCGCCAGCAGCCAGGACCGGGGTTCCGCCTCTCAGCAGTACTTC.

This clonotype was observed at least ten times. This chain connects TRBV2 to TRBJ2-7, with 11 bases identical to TRBD2. The CDR3 is made up of 14 amino acids. The germline CDR1 and CDR2 sequences are SNHLY and FYNNEI. After removal of 6 bases from V and 6 bases from J, the junction contained 7 bases not matched to a gene. As DNA, the CDR3 is TGTGCCAGCAGGGTAGCGGGAGGGCCAATCGAGCAGTACTTC. Encoded protein: CASRVAGGPIEQYF. Variable domain in full (rest from reference TRBV2 and TRBJ2-7): EPEVTQTPSHQVTQMGQEVILRCVPISNHLYFYWYRQILGQKVEFLVSFYNNEISEKSEIFDDQFSVERPDGSNFTLKIRSTKLEDSAMYFCASRVAGGPIEQYFGPGTRLTVT.

As concerns this clonotype: This clone may be a read error of a much larger clone one base away. This chain connects TRBV6-2 or TRBV6-3 to TRBJ2-6; D is uncertain. The CDR3 runs to 17 residues. Trimming cost V 4 bases and J 0 bases, with 13 bases left between them. Germline values: CDR1 MNHEY, CDR2 SVGEGT. For the CDR3, the DNA is TGTGCCAGCAGTTGCTCGTCTGCTTTCTCTGGGGCCAACGTCCTGACTTTC. It encodes CASSCSSAFSGANVLTF.

There are many counts of this clonotype. The chain recombines TRBV27 with TRBJ2-1; D gene unclear. The CDR3 contains 17 residues. V dropped 4 bases and J dropped 0 bases, with 16 bases sitting between them. The V gene's germline CDR1 is MNHEY and CDR2 SMNVEV (reference sequence). CDR3 sequence: CASSSHGRIPSYNEQFF. The CDR3 DNA is TGTGCCAGCAGTTCCCACGGGCGCATACCCTCCTACAATGAGCAGTTCTTC.

This clonotype was counted at least ten times. The chain links TRBV3-1 to TRBJ2-4; D ambiguous. CDR3 size: 14 residues. The germline V and J ends were trimmed by 0 bases and 9 bases, with 12 bases remaining between them. Germline V gene lookup returns CDR1 LGHDT and CDR2 YNNKEL (reference sequence). The chain's CDR3 is CASSQDWAPRIQYF. CDR3 nucleotides: TGTGCCAGCAGCCAAGATTGGGCTCCCCGCATTCAGTACTTC.

Ten or more counts support this clonotype. V gene TRBV6-1 combines with J gene TRBJ2-1; tentatively, D is TRBD2 (5 bases). The CDR3 covers 16 residues. Germline CDR1 and CDR2: MNHNS and SASEGT. V lost 5 bases, J lost 1 base, and 15 bases lay in between. The CDR3 DNA is TGTGCCAGCAGTCCCACTAGTGGGAGATCCTACAATGAGCAGTTCTTC. Its translation is CASSPTSGRSYNEQFF.

As to this clonotype: This may arise from a read error, as a much more abundant clone is one base away. The chain uses TRBV11-2 and TRBJ2-1; 13 nucleotides agree with TRBD2. The germline V gene encodes CDR1 SGHAT and CDR2 FQNNGV. The CDR3 runs to 15 residues. This CDR3 reads CAGSYGLAGAYEQFF. The DNA for the CDR3 is TGTGCCGGCAGCTATGGACTAGCGGGAGCCTATGAGCAGTTCTTC. The full variable domain, with the rest looked up from reference TRBV11-2 and TRBJ2-1, is EAGVAQSPRYKIIEKRQSVAFWCNPISGHATLYWYQQILGQGPKLLIQFQNNGVVDDSQLPKDRFSAERLKGVDSTLKIQPAKLEDSAVYLCAGSYGLAGAYEQFFGPGTRLTVL.

The table lists this clonotype with a few counts. The rearrangement uses TRBV4-1 and TRBJ2-3, with D perhaps TRBD2 (6 bases). The CDR3 covers 16 residues. V was clipped by 5 bases and J by 2 bases, with 17 bases between them. Germline CDR1 is MGHRA and CDR2 is YSYEKL. This CDR3 is CASSGPGLPNTDTQYF. CDR3 in DNA: TGCGCCAGCAGCGGGCCGGGACTGCCTAACACAGATACGCAGTATTTT.

This clonotype was detected many times. The V call is TRBV29-1, the J call TRBJ1-3; 9 nucleotides align to TRBD1. CDR3 size: 13 residues. CDR1 SQVTM and CDR2 ANQGSEA come from the germline V gene. V gave up 5 bases and J gave up 2 bases; unmatched junction bases: 1. The CDR3 spells CSVRQGAGNTIYF. The CDR3 DNA reads as TGCAGCGTTCGACAGGGGGCTGGAAACACCATATATTTT.

This clonotype was picked up many times. The V call is TRBV10-3, the J call TRBJ1-2, with D hard to call. The germline V gene has CDR1 ENHRY and CDR2 SYGVKD. The CDR3 has 13 amino acids. V was cut by 0 bases and J by 0 bases, with 2 bases left in between. The CDR3 DNA reads as TGTGCCATCAGTGAGTCGACTAACTATGGCTACACCTTC. Its translation is CAISESTNYGYTF.

This clonotype was seen ten or more times. The chain is built from TRBV15 and TRBJ1-1; 10 nucleotides match TRBD1. This CDR3 is built from 17 residues. Germline-derived CDR1 and CDR2 are LNHNV and YYDKDF (reference sequence). V lost 1 base to trimming and J lost 3 bases; unmatched junction nucleotides: 8. The CDR3 coding sequence is TGTGCCACCAGCAGAGGTTTGGTGGACAGGGGGGACACTGAAGCTTTCTTT. Its translation: CATSRGLVDRGDTEAFF.

This clonotype was detected a few times. The chain has TRBV6-1 and TRBJ2-4, with D possibly TRBD1 on 5 matching bases. The germline CDR1 and CDR2 sequences are MNHNS and SASEGT. V lost 8 bases and J lost 1, with 18 bases in between. The CDR3 contains 16 residues. This chain's CDR3 is CASSLGPRDAKNIQYF. The CDR3 region has the DNA TGTGCCAGCTCACTGGGGCCCAGGGATGCCAAAAACATTCAGTACTTC.

On this clonotype itself: This clone may be a read error of a much larger clone one base away. The chain recombines TRBV4-2 with TRBJ1-2; D remains unclear. Germline V gene data show CDR1 as LGHNA and CDR2 as YNFKEQ. CDR3 length: 14 residues. CDR3 amino acids: CASIQDSWSYGYTF. CDR3 nucleotides: TGTGCCAGCATCCAAGATTCGTGGAGCTATGGCTACACCTTC.

A note on this clonotype: This may come from a read error, since a much larger clone is one base off. The rearrangement links TRBV4-3 to TRBJ2-4; D unresolved. The V end was cut by 3 bases, the J end by 8 bases, with 11 bases between. The V gene's germline CDR1 is LGHNA and CDR2 YSLEER. CDR3 length: 13 residues. Here the CDR3 reads CASSQGTWDIQYF. The CDR3 DNA reads as TGCGCCAGCAGCCAGGGAACGTGGGACATTCAGTACTTC.

Ten or more counts support this clonotype. The chain is built from TRBV2 and TRBJ1-2; D gene unclear. V lost 7 bases and J 2 bases, leaving 11 bases between the germline ends. CDR3 length equals 13 residues. Looked up from germline, CDR1 is SNHLY and CDR2 is FYNNEI. The CDR3 spells CASKGGQNYGYTF. The CDR3 DNA reads as TGTGCCAGCAAGGGAGGGCAGAACTATGGCTACACCTTC.

This clonotype came up a few times. The V call is TRBV30, the J call TRBJ2-5, with 9 bases matching TRBD1. The germline gives CDR1 GTSNPN, CDR2 SVGIG (reference sequence). Trimming at V came to 5 bases and at J to 4 bases, leaving 8 bases not matched to a gene. This CDR3 is built from 14 residues. CDR3 region: CAWLGQGSRETQYF. The DNA for the CDR3 is TGTGCCTGGCTGGGACAGGGTAGTAGAGAGACCCAGTACTTC.

The CDR3 is CASSSPGLYNEQFF. The DNA for the CDR3 is TGTGCCAGCAGCTCCCCGGGACTATACAATGAGCAGTTCTTC. This chain uses TRBV7-9 with TRBJ2-1; TRBD2 aligns across 7 bases. Germline V gene sequence: CDR1 SEHNR, CDR2 FQNEAQ (reference sequence). The CDR3 is 14 residues long. V lost 4 bases and J lost 4; bases outside the gene matches: 4.

Many counts were recorded for this clonotype. The chain joins TRBV20-1 to TRBJ2-7; TRBD2 matches 12 bases. J gave up 3 bases and V 3 bases, and 6 bases lay outside the gene matches. Per germline, CDR1 DFQATT and CDR2 SNEGSKA (reference sequence). The CDR3 extends over 15 amino acids. The CDR3 protein is CSASGLAGGFYEQYF. CDR3 nucleotide sequence: TGCAGTGCTAGTGGTCTAGCGGGAGGGTTCTACGAGCAGTACTTC.

This clonotype occurred many times. The V and J genes are TRBV27 and TRBJ2-3; D is ambiguous. Trimming took off 7 bases at V and 1 base at J, with 15 bases between the two ends. Germline values: CDR1 MNHEY, CDR2 SMNVEV (reference sequence). This CDR3 region has 15 residues. The CDR3 sequence: CASTEDPLGTDTQYF. The CDR3 DNA follows: TGTGCCAGCACCGAGGACCCGCTAGGCACAGATACGCAGTATTTT.

The chain combines TRBV4-1 with TRBJ2-5, with D possibly TRBD2 on 6 matching bases. V lost 0 bases to trimming and J lost 5 bases, with 16 bases between them. The CDR3 consists of 16 residues. In germline, CDR1 is MGHRA, CDR2 YSYEKL. In nucleotides, the CDR3 is TGCGCCAGCAGCCAAGATCCGGGACTCTCTTATGAGACCCAGTACTTC. As protein: CASSQDPGLSYETQYF.

This clonotype was observed at least ten times. This chain joins TRBV3-1 and TRBJ2-1; D remains ambiguous. The length of the CDR3 is 16 residues. Germline assignment: CDR1 LGHDT and CDR2 YNNKEL (reference sequence). Trimming cost V 1 base and J 3 bases, with 13 bases left between them. CDR3: CASSQGPAEGYNEQFF. The CDR3 DNA sequence: TGTGCCAGCAGCCAAGGGCCAGCCGAAGGCTACAATGAGCAGTTCTTC.

Many counts were recorded for this clonotype. The chain employs TRBV12-3 or TRBV12-4 and TRBJ2-3; D remains ambiguous. V was pared by 3 bases and J by 6 bases, with 7 bases between. The CDR3 extends over 12 amino acids. This CDR3 reads CASSFHPDTQYF. Written as DNA, the CDR3 is TGTGCCAGCAGTTTTCATCCGGATACGCAGTATTTT.

This clonotype appeared many times. J is TRBJ1-1 and V is TRBV10-3; D may be TRBD1 (6 bases). Germline values: CDR1 ENHRY, CDR2 SYGVKD. The CDR3 is made up of 15 amino acids. Between the trimmed V and J ends, which lost 6 bases and 6 bases, there was a span of 20 bases. CDR3 region: CAISPGEGFKSEAFF. As DNA, the CDR3 is TGTGCCATCAGCCCAGGGGAGGGATTCAAATCTGAAGCTTTCTTT.

The sample holds a few counts of this clonotype. The chain has TRBV5-1 and TRBJ2-7; 8 bases agree with TRBD2. Germline V gene data show CDR1 as SGHRS and CDR2 as YFSETQ. V lost 2 bases and J lost 1; bases outside the gene matches: 5. There are 15 residues in the CDR3. CDR3 sequence reads: CASSFLREASYEQYF. The CDR3 DNA reads TGCGCCAGCAGCTTTTTGCGGGAGGCATCCTACGAGCAGTACTTC. Variable domain in full (rest from reference TRBV5-1 and TRBJ2-7): KAGVTQTPRYLIKTRGQQVTLSCSPISGHRSVSWYQQTPGQGLQFLFEYFSETQRNKGNFPGRFSGRQFSNSRSEMNVSTLELGDSALYLCASSFLREASYEQYFGPGTRLTVT.